This record looks at one T cell receptor beta chain sequence and its context. Its cognate antigen has yet to be identified. Qualities for individual bases were not recorded, and no much larger clone is one base off. These data originate in a study of somatic mutations in cytotoxic T cells in rheumatoid arthritis (dated by TCRdb to about 2017). Looking at the study overall: Peripheral blood (about 28 ml EDTA) was collected from patients immediately after diagnosis and before any treatment began. Some V beta antibody-stained T-cell populations were flow-sorted on a FACSAria II or Sony SH800 at nearly 100% purity, and sorted V beta1+ cells also underwent TCRB sequencing. To characterize clonality, the study used TCRB deep sequencing while asking whether somatic mutations are carried by expanded CD8+ T-cell clones in newly diagnosed, untreated rheumatoid arthritis. A total of 60 to 80 rheumatoid arthritis patients and more than 15 healthy controls underwent TCRB deep sequencing. The median ages of the patient and control groups were essentially identical. What the research found in general, with its limitations: In patients, CD8+ clonality rose with age (Spearman r of about 0.51), which was not the case in healthy controls. Several identical CD8+ TCRB sequences were found in both blood and synovial fluid, and in about an eighth of the 65 patients the largest CD8+ clone exceeded 20% of CD8+ cells. Rheumatoid arthritis patients and age-matched healthy controls did not significantly differ in CD8+ T-cell clonality. The slight underrepresentation of TRBV07 in patients was not corrected for multiple comparisons. It was unknown which antigens the expanded CD8+ clones targeted, and their absence from virus-specific databases did not exclude viral specificity.

Flow cytometry confirmed the purity of CD4+ and CD8+ cells that had been isolated by positive magnetic bead selection on an AutoMACS. A TCR V beta antibody panel was used in flow cytometry to screen first for clonal expansions, which were then characterized by TCRB deep sequencing of sorted CD8+ fractions. Peripheral blood mononuclear cells were isolated by Ficoll-Paque PLUS density gradient separation. Nucleospin Tissue or Tissue XS kits were used to extract DNA from CD4-enriched, CD8-enriched or PBMC samples, and a Qubit 2.0 fluorometer was used for quantification. CDR1 and CDR2 were assigned from the germline V gene (reference sequence) as GTSNPN and SVGIG. Inclusive of the bounding cysteine and phenylalanine, the CDR3 is 12 residues long. The only DNA kept is the CDR3, 36 bases in frame from the first base. V and J lose 7 bases and 10 bases, and a span of 19 bases separates them. The immunoSEQ assay was applied to genomic DNA for TCRB CDR3 sequencing. On the authors' methods: Only a few patient CD8+ clones larger than 1% matched published virus-specific TCRB sequences when compared against them. Only productive TCRB rearrangements were included in the analyses. Clonality was calculated as a Shannon entropy-based productive clonality index, and a clone was defined by a unique TCRB CDR3 sequence. To calculate repertoire overlap between two samples, the template counts of each clone were considered relative to each sample's total templates. Flow cytometry-measured V-gene usage correlated with V-gene usage from TCRB sequencing, with a Spearman r of less than 0.65. The clones in this table, taken by TCRdb from immuneACCESS, are in-frame only. Not every clone is retained; where verified, under half of the shortfall comes from an unresolved V gene, and the cause of the rest is unknown. V and J calls plus clone size are reproduced from that table; the DNA served to infer D and trimming. The table for this sample lists some 17,000 clones; 65% to 80% of them were counted only once. The biggest ten clones account for 4.5% to 6% of the sample.

The sample taken for sequencing was CD8+ T cells sorted from blood. This clonotype was obtained from an adult with rheumatoid arthritis. The chain is assembled from TRBV30 and TRBJ2-5, with TRBD2 tentatively as D gene (7 bases match). Here is the DNA: TGTGCCTCCACGATGGGGGGGGCAGACCAGTACTTC. The resulting protein is CASTMGGADQYF.